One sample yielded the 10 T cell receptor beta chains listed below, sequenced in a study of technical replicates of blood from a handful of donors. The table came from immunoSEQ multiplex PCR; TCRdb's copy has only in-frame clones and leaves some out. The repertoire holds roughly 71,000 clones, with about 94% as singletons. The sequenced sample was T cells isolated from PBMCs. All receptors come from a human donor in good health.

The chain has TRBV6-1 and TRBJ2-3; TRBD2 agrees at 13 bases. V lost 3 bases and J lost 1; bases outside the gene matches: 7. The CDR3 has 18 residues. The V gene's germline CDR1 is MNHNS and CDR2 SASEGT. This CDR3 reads CASSEYPGLAGGTDTQYF. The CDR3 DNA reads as TGTGCCAGCAGTGAGTACCCCGGACTAGCGGGAGGCACAGATACGCAGTATTTT.

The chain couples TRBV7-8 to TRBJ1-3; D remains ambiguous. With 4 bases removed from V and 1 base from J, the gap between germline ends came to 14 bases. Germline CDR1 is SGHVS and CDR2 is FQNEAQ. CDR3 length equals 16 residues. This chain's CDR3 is CASSSPYRSSGNTIYF. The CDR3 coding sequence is TGTGCCAGCAGCTCTCCCTATCGCTCATCTGGAAACACCATATATTTT.

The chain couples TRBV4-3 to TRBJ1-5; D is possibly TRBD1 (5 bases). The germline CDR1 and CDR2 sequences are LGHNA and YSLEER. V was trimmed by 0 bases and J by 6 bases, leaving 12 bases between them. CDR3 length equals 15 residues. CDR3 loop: CASSQDRSGRQPQHF. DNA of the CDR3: TGCGCCAGCAGCCAAGATAGGTCAGGGCGTCAGCCCCAGCATTTT.

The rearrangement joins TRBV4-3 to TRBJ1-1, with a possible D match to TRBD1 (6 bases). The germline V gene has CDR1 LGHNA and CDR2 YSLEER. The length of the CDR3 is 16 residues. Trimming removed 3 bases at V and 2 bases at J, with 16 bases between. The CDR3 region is CASSQAPTGANTEAFF. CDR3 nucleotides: TGCGCCAGCAGCCAGGCGCCGACAGGAGCTAACACTGAAGCTTTCTTT.

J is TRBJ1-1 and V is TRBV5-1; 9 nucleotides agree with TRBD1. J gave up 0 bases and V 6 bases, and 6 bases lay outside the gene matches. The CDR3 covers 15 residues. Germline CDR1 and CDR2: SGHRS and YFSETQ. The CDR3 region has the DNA TGCGCCAGCATGGACAGGGGAGAGGTGAACACTGAAGCTTTCTTT. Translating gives CASMDRGEVNTEAFF. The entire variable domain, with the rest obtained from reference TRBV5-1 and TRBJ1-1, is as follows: KAGVTQTPRYLIKTRGQQVTLSCSPISGHRSVSWYQQTPGQGLQFLFEYFSETQRNKGNFPGRFSGRQFSNSRSEMNVSTLELGDSALYLCASMDRGEVNTEAFFGQGTRLTVV.

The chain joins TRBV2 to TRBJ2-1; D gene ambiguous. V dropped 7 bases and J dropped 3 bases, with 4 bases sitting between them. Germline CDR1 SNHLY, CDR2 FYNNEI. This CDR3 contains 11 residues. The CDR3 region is CASTNYNEQFF. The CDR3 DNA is TGTGCCAGCACAAACTACAATGAGCAGTTCTTC.

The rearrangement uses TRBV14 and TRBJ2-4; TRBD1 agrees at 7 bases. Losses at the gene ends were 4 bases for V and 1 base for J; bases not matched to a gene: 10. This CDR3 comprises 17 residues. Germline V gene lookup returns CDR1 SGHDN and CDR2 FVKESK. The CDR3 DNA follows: TGTGCCAGCAGCCCCCACTTAGGGGGCTATGCCAAAAACATTCAGTACTTC. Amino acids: CASSPHLGGYAKNIQYF.

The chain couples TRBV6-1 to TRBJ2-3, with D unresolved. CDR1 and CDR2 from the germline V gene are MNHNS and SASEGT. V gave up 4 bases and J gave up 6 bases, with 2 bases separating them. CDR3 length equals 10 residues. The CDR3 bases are TGTGCCAGCAGTGCGGATACGCAGTATTTT. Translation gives CASSADTQYF.

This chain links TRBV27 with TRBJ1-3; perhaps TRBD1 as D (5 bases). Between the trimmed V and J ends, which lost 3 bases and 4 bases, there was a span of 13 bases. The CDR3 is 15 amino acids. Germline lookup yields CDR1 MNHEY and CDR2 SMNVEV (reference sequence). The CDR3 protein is CASSFTGAPGNTIYF. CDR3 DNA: TGTGCCAGCAGTTTCACAGGTGCCCCAGGAAACACCATATATTTT.

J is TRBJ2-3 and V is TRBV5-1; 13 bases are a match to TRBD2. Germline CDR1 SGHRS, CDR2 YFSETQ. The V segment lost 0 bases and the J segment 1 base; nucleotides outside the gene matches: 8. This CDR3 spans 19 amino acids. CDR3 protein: CASSLAPGLAGAGTDTQYF. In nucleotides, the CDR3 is TGCGCCAGCAGCTTGGCCCCCGGACTAGCGGGAGCTGGCACAGATACGCAGTATTTT.